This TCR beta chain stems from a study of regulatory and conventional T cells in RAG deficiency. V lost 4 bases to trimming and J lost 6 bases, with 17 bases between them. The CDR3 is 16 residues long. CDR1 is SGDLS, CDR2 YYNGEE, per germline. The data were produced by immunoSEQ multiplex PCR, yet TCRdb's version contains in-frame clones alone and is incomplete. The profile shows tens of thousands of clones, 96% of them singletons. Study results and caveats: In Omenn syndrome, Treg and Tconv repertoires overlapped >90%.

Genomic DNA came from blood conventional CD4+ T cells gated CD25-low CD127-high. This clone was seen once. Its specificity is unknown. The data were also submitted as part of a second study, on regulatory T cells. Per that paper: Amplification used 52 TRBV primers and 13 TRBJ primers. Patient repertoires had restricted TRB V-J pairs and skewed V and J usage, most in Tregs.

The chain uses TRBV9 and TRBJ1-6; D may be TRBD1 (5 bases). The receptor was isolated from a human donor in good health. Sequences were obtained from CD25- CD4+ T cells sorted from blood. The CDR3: CASSPQGAAGNSPLHF. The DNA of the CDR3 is TGTGCCAGCAGCCCCCAGGGTGCCGCCGGTAATTCACCCCTCCACTTT.